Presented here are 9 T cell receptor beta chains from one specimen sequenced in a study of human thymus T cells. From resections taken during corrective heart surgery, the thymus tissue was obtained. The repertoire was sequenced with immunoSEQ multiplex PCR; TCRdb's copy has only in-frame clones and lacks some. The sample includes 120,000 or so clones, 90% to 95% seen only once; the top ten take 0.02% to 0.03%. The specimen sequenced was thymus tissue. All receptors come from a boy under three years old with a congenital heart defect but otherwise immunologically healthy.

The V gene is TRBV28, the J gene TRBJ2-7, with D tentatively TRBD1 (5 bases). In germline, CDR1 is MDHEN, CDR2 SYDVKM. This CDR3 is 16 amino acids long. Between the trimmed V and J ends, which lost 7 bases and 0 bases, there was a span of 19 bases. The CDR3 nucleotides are TGTGCCAGCACCAAACCGACCCAGGACAACTCCTACGAGCAGTACTTC. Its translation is CASTKPTQDNSYEQYF.

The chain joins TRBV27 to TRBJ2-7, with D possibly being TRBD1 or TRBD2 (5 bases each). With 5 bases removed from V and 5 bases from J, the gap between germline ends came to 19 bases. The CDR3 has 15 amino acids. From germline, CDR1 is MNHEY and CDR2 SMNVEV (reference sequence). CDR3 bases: TGTGCCAGCAGTATCCTCGGGGCCCTCCCCGACGAGCAGTACTTC. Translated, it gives CASSILGALPDEQYF.

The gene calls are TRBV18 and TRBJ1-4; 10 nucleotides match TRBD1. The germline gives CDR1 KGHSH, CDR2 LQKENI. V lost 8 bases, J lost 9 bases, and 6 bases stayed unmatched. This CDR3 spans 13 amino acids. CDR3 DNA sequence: TGTGCCAGCCAACAGGACAGGGGGAAAAAACTGTTTTTT. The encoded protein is CASQQDRGKKLFF.

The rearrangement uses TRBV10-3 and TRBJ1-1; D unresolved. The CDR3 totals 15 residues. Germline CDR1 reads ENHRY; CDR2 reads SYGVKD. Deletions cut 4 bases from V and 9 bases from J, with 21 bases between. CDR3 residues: CAISGSSDSWGKAFF. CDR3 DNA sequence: TGTGCCATCAGTGGAAGCTCCGACTCCTGGGGAAAAGCTTTCTTT.

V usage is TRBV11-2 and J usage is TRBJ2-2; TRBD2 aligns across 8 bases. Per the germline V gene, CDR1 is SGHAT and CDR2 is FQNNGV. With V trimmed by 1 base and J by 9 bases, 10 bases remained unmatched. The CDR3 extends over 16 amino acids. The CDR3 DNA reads TGTGCCAGCAGCTTAGGTTTTACTAGCGGACTGCGGGAGCTGTTTTTT. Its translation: CASSLGFTSGLRELFF.

The chain's CDR3 is CASSPRDVAYEQYF. The CDR3 DNA is TGTGCCAGCAGCCCGCGGGACGTTGCCTACGAGCAGTACTTC. The V call is TRBV14, the J call TRBJ2-7; tentative D call: TRBD2 (6 bases). The length of the CDR3 is 14 residues. Trimming shortened V by 4 bases and J by 2 bases, and 12 bases separated the two germline ends. CDR1 SGHDN and CDR2 FVKESK come from the germline V gene. Full variable domain (missing parts from reference TRBV14 and TRBJ2-7): EAGVTQFPSHSVIEKGQTVTLRCDPISGHDNLYWYRRVMGKEIKFLLHFVKESKQDESGMPNNRFLAERTGGTYSTLKVQPAELEDSGVYFCASSPRDVAYEQYFGPGTRLTVT.

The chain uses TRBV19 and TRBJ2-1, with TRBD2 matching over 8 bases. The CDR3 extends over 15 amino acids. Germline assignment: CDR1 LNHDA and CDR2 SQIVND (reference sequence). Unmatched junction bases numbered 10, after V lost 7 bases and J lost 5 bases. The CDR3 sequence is CASTPSSGGDNEQFF. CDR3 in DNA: TGTGCCAGTACCCCTTCTTCCGGGGGGGACAATGAGCAGTTCTTC.

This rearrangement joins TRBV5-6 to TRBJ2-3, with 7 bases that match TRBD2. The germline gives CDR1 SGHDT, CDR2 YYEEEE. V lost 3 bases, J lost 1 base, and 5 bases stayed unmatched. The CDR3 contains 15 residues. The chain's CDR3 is CASSYESGGTDTQYF. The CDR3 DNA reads TGTGCCAGCAGCTATGAGAGCGGGGGCACAGATACGCAGTATTTT.

The CDR3, as DNA: TGTGCCAGCAGCGGGGCCCGGGGGGCCCAGGGCACAGATACGCAGTATTTT. This gives the protein CASSGARGAQGTDTQYF. V and J are TRBV7-9 and TRBJ2-3; tentatively, D is TRBD2 (7 bases). CDR1 SEHNR and CDR2 FQNEAQ come from the germline V gene (reference sequence). This CDR3 has 17 residues. Trimming removed 5 bases at V and 1 base at J, with 19 bases between.